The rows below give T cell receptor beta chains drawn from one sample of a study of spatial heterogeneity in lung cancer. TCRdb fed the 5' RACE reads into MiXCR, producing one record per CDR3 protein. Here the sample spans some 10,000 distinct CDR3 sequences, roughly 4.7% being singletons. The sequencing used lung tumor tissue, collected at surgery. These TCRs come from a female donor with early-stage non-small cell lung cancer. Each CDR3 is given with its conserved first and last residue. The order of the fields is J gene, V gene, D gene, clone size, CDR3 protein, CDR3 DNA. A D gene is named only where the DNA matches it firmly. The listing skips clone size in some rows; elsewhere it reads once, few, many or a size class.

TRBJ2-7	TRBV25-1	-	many	CASSPQGGVLFSYEQYF	TGTGCCAGCAGCCCCCAGGGGGGGGTATTATTCTCCTACGAGCAGTACTTC
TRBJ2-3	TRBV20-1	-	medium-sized	CSARALQGYTDTQYF	TGCAGTGCTAGAGCCTTGCAGGGGTATACAGATACGCAGTATTTT
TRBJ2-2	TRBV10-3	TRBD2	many	CAISGTTYTGELFF	TGTGCCATCAGCGGGACTACTTACACCGGGGAGCTGTTTTTT
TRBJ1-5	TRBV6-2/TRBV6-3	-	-	CASSQSVSNQPQHF	TGTGCCAGCAGCCAGTCAGTTAGCAATCAGCCCCAGCATTTT
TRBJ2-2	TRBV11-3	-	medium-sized	CASSLEQNTGELFF	TGTGCCAGCAGCTTAGAACAGAACACCGGGGAGCTGTTTTTT
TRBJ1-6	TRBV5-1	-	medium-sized	CASSLVRFNSPLHF	TGCGCCAGCAGCTTGGTCCGGTTTAATTCACCCCTCCACTTT
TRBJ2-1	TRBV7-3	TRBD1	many	CASSSPPTGAIDNEQFF	TGTGCCAGCAGCTCGCCGCCCACAGGGGCCATAGACAATGAGCAGTTCTTC
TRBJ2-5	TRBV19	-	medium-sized	CASSIVGIETQYF	TGTGCCAGTAGTATCGTGGGTATTGAGACCCAGTACTTC
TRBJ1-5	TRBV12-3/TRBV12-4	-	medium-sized	CASSLGVGAQHF	TGTGCCAGCAGTTTGGGTGTTGGGGCCCAGCATTTT
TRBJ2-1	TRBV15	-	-	CATSRGAGRQFF	TGTGCCACCAGCAGAGGGGCAGGGAGACAGTTCTTC
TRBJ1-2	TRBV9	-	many	CASSVSPDSYGYTF	TGTGCCAGCAGCGTCAGTCCCGACAGCTATGGCTACACCTTC
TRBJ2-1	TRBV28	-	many	CASTDQGPYNEQFF	TGTGCCAGCACCGACCAGGGTCCCTACAATGAGCAGTTCTTC
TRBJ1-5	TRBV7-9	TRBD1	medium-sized	CASSAGQLNQPQHF	TGTGCCAGCAGCGCGGGACAGCTAAATCAGCCCCAGCATTTT
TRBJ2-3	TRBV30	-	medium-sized	CAWSRQRGYTDTQYF	TGTGCCTGGAGTCGGCAGAGGGGATACACAGATACGCAGTATTTT
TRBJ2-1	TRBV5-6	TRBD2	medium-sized	CASSLRLAGLSYNEQFF	TGTGCCAGCAGCCTGAGACTAGCGGGACTTTCCTACAATGAGCAGTTCTTC
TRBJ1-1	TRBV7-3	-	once	CASSLTAGSTEAFF	TGTGCCAGCAGCTTAACGGCAGGTAGCACTGAAGCTTTCTTT
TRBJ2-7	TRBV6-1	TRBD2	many	CASSEETSGGEKQYF	TGTGCCAGCAGTGAAGAGACTAGCGGAGGGGAGAAGCAGTACTTC
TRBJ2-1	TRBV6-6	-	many	CASSYTAGTNEQFF	TGTGCCAGCAGTTACACCGCCGGGACCAATGAGCAGTTCTTC
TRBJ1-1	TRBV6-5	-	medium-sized	CASSFTGRTEAFF	TGTGCCAGCAGTTTTACAGGGAGGACTGAAGCTTTCTTT
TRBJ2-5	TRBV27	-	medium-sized	CASGSRVRGQETQYF	TGTGCCAGCGGGTCTAGAGTGCGTGGACAAGAGACCCAGTACTTC
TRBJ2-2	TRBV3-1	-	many	CASSQDRGSGELFF	TGTGCCAGCAGCCAAGATCGAGGGTCCGGGGAGCTGTTTTTT
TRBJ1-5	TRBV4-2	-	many	CASSPRDPLRPQHF	TGTGCCAGCAGTCCCCGGGATCCCCTAAGACCCCAGCATTTT
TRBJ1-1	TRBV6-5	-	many	CASKRQLDDTEAFF	TGTGCCAGCAAACGACAGCTAGACGACACTGAAGCTTTCTTT
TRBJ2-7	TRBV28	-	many	CASSLSEGAYEQYF	TGTGCCAGCAGTTTATCGGAGGGTGCCTACGAGCAGTACTTC
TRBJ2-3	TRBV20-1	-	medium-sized	CSAREGSDTQYF	TGCAGTGCTAGAGAGGGGTCGGATACGCAGTATTTT
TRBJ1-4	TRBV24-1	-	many	CATSEGVDEKLFF	TGTGCCACCAGTGAAGGGGTCGATGAAAAACTGTTTTTT
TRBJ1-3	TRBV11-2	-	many	CASSLFVSGNTIYF	TGTGCCAGCAGCTTATTCGTCTCTGGAAACACCATATATTTT
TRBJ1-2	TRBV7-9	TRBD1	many	CASSLGQLSYGYTF	TGTGCCAGCAGCCTGGGACAGTTAAGCTATGGCTACACCTTC
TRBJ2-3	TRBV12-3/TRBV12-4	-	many	CASSLTDTQYF	TGTGCCAGCAGCCTCACAGATACGCAGTATTTT
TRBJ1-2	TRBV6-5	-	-	CASTQDRLGGYTF	TGTGCCAGCACTCAAGACAGGCTTGGGGGCTACACCTTC
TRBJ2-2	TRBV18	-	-	CASSLSGSPQGGELFF	TGTGCCAGCTCACTTTCCGGGAGCCCTCAAGGCGGGGAGCTGTTTTTT
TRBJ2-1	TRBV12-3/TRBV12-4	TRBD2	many	CASKFAGGFGNEQFF	TGTGCCAGCAAGTTTGCGGGAGGGTTTGGGAATGAGCAGTTCTTC
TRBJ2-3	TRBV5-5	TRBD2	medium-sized	CASSRLVSGFLDTQYF	TGTGCCAGCAGCCGCCTGGTTAGCGGGTTCTTAGATACGCAGTATTTT
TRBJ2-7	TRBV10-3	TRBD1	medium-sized	CAISLTGDLWEQYF	TGTGCCATCAGTTTGACAGGGGATTTGTGGGAGCAGTACTTC
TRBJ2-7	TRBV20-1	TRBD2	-	CSAGGGVGEQYF	TGCAGTGCTGGGGGGGGAGTAGGTGAGCAGTACTTC
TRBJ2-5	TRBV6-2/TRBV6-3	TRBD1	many	CASNLQGPGETQYF	TGTGCCAGCAACTTACAGGGGCCGGGGGAGACCCAGTACTTC
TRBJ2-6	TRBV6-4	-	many	CASSVPQGNWANVLTF	TGTGCCAGCAGTGTTCCCCAGGGGAATTGGGCCAACGTCCTGACTTTC
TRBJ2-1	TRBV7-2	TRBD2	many	CASSLEEREVISYNEQFF	TGTGCCAGCAGCTTAGAGGAGCGGGAGGTGATCTCCTACAATGAGCAGTTCTTC
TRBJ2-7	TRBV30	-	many	CAWSTLVYEQYF	TGTGCCTGGAGTACCCTAGTTTACGAGCAGTACTTC
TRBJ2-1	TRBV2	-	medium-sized	CASTSGSKTYNEQFF	TGTGCCAGCACAAGTGGCAGTAAAACCTACAATGAGCAGTTCTTC
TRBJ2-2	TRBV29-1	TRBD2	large	CSVTSGANTGELFF	TGCAGCGTTACTAGCGGGGCGAACACCGGGGAGCTGTTTTTT
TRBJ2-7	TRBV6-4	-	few	CASSPAGETYEQYF	TGTGCCAGCAGTCCCGCCGGTGAAACCTACGAGCAGTACTTC
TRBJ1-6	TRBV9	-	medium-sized	CASSAVGHSNSPLHF	TGTGCCAGCAGCGCAGTGGGACACTCAAATTCACCCCTCCACTTT
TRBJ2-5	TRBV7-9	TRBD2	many	CASSLRPGLAVQETQYF	TGTGCCAGCAGCCTACGACCGGGACTAGCGGTCCAAGAGACCCAGTACTTC
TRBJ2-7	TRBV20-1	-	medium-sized	CSARSQKTNYEQYF	TGCAGTGCTAGGTCTCAGAAGACGAATTACGAGCAGTACTTC
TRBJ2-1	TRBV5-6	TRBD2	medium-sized	CASSLKASGSLGEEEQFF	TGTGCCAGCAGCTTGAAAGCTAGCGGGAGCCTCGGAGAGGAGGAGCAGTTCTTC
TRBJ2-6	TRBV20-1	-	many	CSARDRLSGANVLTF	TGCAGTGCTAGAGACAGACTATCTGGGGCCAACGTCCTGACTTTC
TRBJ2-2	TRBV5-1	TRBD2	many	CASSLLGREVTGELFF	TGCGCCAGCAGCCTTCTGGGACGGGAGGTAACCGGGGAGCTGTTTTTT
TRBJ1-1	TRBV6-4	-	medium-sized	CASSDDKGTAFF	TGTGCCAGCAGTGATGACAAGGGGACAGCTTTCTTT
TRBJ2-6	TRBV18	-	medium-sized	CASSPTRETGANVLTF	TGTGCCAGCTCACCAACCAGGGAGACAGGGGCCAACGTCCTGACTTTC
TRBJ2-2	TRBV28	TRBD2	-	CASSFRREVGGEMFF	TGTGCCAGCAGTTTTCGGCGGGAGGTCGGAGGGGAGATGTTTTTT
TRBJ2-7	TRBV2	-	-	CASSGAGQGGDEQYF	TGTGCCAGCAGTGGGGCGGGGCAAGGCGGCGACGAGCAGTACTTC
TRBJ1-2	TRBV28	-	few	CASTRWGSEEGYTF	TGTGCCAGCACCAGGTGGGGGTCGGAGGAAGGCTACACCTTC
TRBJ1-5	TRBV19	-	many	CASSRASNQPQHF	TGTGCCAGTAGTCGGGCCAGCAATCAGCCCCAGCATTTT
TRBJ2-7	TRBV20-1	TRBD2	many	CSASRLAGYEQYF	TGCAGTGCTAGCCGACTAGCGGGTTACGAGCAGTACTTC